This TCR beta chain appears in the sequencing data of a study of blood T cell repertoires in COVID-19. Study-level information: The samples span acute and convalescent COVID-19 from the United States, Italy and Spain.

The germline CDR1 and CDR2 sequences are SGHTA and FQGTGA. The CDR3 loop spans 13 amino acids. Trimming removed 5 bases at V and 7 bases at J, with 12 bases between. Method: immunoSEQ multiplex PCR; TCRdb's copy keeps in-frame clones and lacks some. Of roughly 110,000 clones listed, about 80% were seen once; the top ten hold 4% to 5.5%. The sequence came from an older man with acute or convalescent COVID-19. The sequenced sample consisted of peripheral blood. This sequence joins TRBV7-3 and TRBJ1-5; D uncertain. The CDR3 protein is CASSIYSGQPQHF. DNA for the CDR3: TGTGCCAGCAGCATATACAGTGGACAGCCCCAGCATTTT.